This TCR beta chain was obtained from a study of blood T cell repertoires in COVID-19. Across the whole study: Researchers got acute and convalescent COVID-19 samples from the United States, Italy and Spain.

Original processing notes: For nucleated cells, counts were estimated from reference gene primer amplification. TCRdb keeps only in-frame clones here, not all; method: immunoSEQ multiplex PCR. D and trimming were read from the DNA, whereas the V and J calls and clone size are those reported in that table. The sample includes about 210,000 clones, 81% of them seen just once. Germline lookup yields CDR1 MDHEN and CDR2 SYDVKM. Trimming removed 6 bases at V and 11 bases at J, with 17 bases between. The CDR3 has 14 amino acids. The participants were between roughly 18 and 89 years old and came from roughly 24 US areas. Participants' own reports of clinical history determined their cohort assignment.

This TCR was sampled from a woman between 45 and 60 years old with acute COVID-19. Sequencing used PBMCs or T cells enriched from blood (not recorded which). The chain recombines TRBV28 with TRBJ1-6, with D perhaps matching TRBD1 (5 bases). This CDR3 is CASRPGGVVTPLHF. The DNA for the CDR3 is TGTGCCAGCAGACCCGGGGGGGTAGTAACACCCCTCCACTTT.